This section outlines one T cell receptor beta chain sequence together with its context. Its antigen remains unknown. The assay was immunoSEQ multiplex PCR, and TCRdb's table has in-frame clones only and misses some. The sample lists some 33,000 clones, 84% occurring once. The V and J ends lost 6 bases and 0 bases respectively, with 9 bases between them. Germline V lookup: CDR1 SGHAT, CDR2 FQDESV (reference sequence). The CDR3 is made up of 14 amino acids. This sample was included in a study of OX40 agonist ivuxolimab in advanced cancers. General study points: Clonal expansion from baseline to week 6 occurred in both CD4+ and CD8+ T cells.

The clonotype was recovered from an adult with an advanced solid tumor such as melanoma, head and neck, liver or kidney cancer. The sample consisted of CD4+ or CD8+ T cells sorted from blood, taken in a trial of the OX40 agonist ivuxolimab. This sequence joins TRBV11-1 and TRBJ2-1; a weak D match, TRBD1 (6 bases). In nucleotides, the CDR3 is TGTGCCAGCAGGCAGGGGAGCTCCTACAATGAGCAGTTCTTC. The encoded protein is CASRQGSSYNEQFF. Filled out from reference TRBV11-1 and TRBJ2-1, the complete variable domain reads EAEVAQSPRYKITEKSQAVAFWCDPISGHATLYWYRQILGQGPELLVQFQDESVVDDSQLPKDRFSAERLKGVDSTLKIQPAELGDSAMYLCASRQGSSYNEQFFGPGTRLTVL.